This T cell receptor (beta chain) was captured by sequencing in a study of blood T cell repertoires in COVID-19. J was trimmed by 4 bases and V by 4 bases; bases with no gene match: 3. The CDR3 totals 13 residues. Across about two dozen US areas, participants ranged in age from about 18 to 100 years. Recovery meant two consecutive negative NP/OP PCR tests, professional clearance, or resolved symptoms. Using immunoSEQ multiplex PCR, the repertoire was profiled, and TCRdb retains in-frame clones only, with some absent. The table has 160,000 or so clones, roughly 80% seen once; the top ten hold roughly 3.4%.

The receptor comes from a woman aged 60-70 years who had recovered from COVID-19. The sequenced material came from PBMCs or T cells enriched from blood (not recorded which). The V call is TRBV12-3 or TRBV12-4, the J call TRBJ2-7, with TRBD1 matching 8 bases. CDR3 nucleotide sequence: TGTGCCAGCAGTTCCAGGGGGCAGTACGAGCAGTACTTC. It codes for CASSSRGQYEQYF.